The rows below give T cell receptor beta chains drawn from one sample of a study of persistence of HIV-infected CD4 T cells. No antigens are known for them. Clones were sequenced by immunoSEQ multiplex PCR, and TCRdb holds only the in-frame ones, with some missing. The sample carries about 40,000 clones, 75% to 80% recorded once. Source: CD4+ T cells sorted from PBMCs after roughly 18-hour stimulation, taken from a patient who received antiretroviral therapy. All receptors come from an adult man with HIV who was CMV-seropositive. Both conserved end residues are trimmed from each CDR3. A D gene is named only where the DNA matches it firmly. Clone size is stated in some rows and not others, as once, few, many or a class when expanded.

CDR3 protein: ASSQVVRTQENQPQH
V gene: TRBV4-1
J gene: TRBJ1-5
D gene: .
CDR3 length: 15
clone size: .

CDR3 protein: ASSPPDHNAKNIQY
V gene: TRBV5-1
J gene: TRBJ2-4
D gene: .
CDR3 length: 14
clone size: .

CDR3 protein: ASSKEEGGLSYEQY
V gene: TRBV21-1
J gene: TRBJ2-7
D gene: .
CDR3 length: 14
clone size: .

CDR3 protein: ASSLFGGRGYT
V gene: TRBV27
J gene: TRBJ1-2
D gene: .
CDR3 length: 11
clone size: .

CDR3 protein: ASSLYGRGEQF
V gene: TRBV27
J gene: TRBJ2-1
D gene: .
CDR3 length: 11
clone size: .

CDR3 protein: ASSLKGSGPQH
V gene: TRBV12-3/TRBV12-4
J gene: TRBJ1-5
D gene: .
CDR3 length: 11
clone size: .

CDR3 protein: ASSFGSNQPQH
V gene: TRBV28
J gene: TRBJ1-5
D gene: .
CDR3 length: 11
clone size: .

CDR3 protein: ASSRRQGVREQF
V gene: TRBV7-6
J gene: TRBJ2-1
D gene: TRBD1
CDR3 length: 12
clone size: .

CDR3 protein: SVRQGAVDGYT
V gene: TRBV29-1
J gene: TRBJ1-2
D gene: TRBD1
CDR3 length: 11
clone size: .

CDR3 protein: ASSYRDGVYTGELF
V gene: TRBV6-5
J gene: TRBJ2-2
D gene: .
CDR3 length: 14
clone size: .

CDR3 protein: ASSQDEGGYEQY
V gene: TRBV4-2
J gene: TRBJ2-7
D gene: .
CDR3 length: 12
clone size: .

CDR3 protein: ASSRGNEKLF
V gene: TRBV14
J gene: TRBJ1-4
D gene: .
CDR3 length: 10
clone size: .

CDR3 protein: ASSLVGVLGYGYT
V gene: TRBV5-1
J gene: TRBJ1-2
D gene: .
CDR3 length: 13
clone size: .

CDR3 protein: ASSLSGTGFNQPQH
V gene: TRBV27
J gene: TRBJ1-5
D gene: TRBD1
CDR3 length: 14
clone size: .

CDR3 protein: ASSLGQSYGYT
V gene: TRBV7-9
J gene: TRBJ1-2
D gene: .
CDR3 length: 11
clone size: .

CDR3 protein: ASSSSSGRAGELF
V gene: TRBV27
J gene: TRBJ2-2
D gene: .
CDR3 length: 13
clone size: .

CDR3 protein: SAPLQHGYT
V gene: TRBV20-1
J gene: TRBJ1-2
D gene: .
CDR3 length: 9
clone size: medium-sized

CDR3 protein: ASSSISYEQY
V gene: TRBV6-6
J gene: TRBJ2-7
D gene: .
CDR3 length: 10
clone size: .

CDR3 protein: ASSLYPSGSGEWGSGNTIY
V gene: TRBV7-8
J gene: TRBJ1-3
D gene: .
CDR3 length: 19
clone size: .

CDR3 protein: ARVEIGTGELF
V gene: TRBV30
J gene: TRBJ2-2
D gene: .
CDR3 length: 11
clone size: .

CDR3 protein: ATSRDRIFVSDTIY
V gene: TRBV15
J gene: TRBJ1-3
D gene: TRBD1
CDR3 length: 14
clone size: few

CDR3 protein: ASSHGGSYNSPLH
V gene: TRBV14
J gene: TRBJ1-6
D gene: .
CDR3 length: 13
clone size: .

CDR3 protein: ASSFPPRTSNQPQH
V gene: TRBV6-2/TRBV6-3
J gene: TRBJ1-5
D gene: .
CDR3 length: 14
clone size: .

CDR3 protein: ASSQDRSSYNSPLH
V gene: TRBV5-4
J gene: TRBJ1-6
D gene: .
CDR3 length: 14
clone size: .

CDR3 protein: ASSLRDNYQNEQF
V gene: TRBV4-3
J gene: TRBJ2-1
D gene: .
CDR3 length: 13
clone size: .

CDR3 protein: ASSPVNYGYT
V gene: TRBV6-2/TRBV6-3
J gene: TRBJ1-2
D gene: .
CDR3 length: 10
clone size: few

CDR3 protein: ASSARTGTRQNSPLH
V gene: TRBV19
J gene: TRBJ1-6
D gene: .
CDR3 length: 15
clone size: once

CDR3 protein: ASSPQHSTGGYT
V gene: TRBV19
J gene: TRBJ1-2
D gene: .
CDR3 length: 12
clone size: .

CDR3 protein: ASSLTGGNSNQPQH
V gene: TRBV6-5
J gene: TRBJ1-5
D gene: TRBD1
CDR3 length: 14
clone size: medium-sized

CDR3 protein: ASNYGTFPNTEAF
V gene: TRBV2
J gene: TRBJ1-1
D gene: .
CDR3 length: 13
clone size: .

CDR3 protein: ASSRDTYNEQF
V gene: TRBV11-1
J gene: TRBJ2-1
D gene: .
CDR3 length: 11
clone size: few

CDR3 protein: ASSYTGAPNYGYT
V gene: TRBV6-6
J gene: TRBJ1-2
D gene: .
CDR3 length: 13
clone size: .

CDR3 protein: ATSLGRGYGYT
V gene: TRBV6-5
J gene: TRBJ1-2
D gene: .
CDR3 length: 11
clone size: .

CDR3 protein: AGPDRILRNTIY
V gene: TRBV5-8
J gene: TRBJ1-3
D gene: TRBD1
CDR3 length: 12
clone size: once

CDR3 protein: ASSRQGASANSPLH
V gene: TRBV6-6
J gene: TRBJ1-6
D gene: TRBD1
CDR3 length: 14
clone size: .

CDR3 protein: ASSRQGDNQPQH
V gene: TRBV9
J gene: TRBJ1-5
D gene: TRBD1
CDR3 length: 12
clone size: .

CDR3 protein: ASTPTGSGYT
V gene: TRBV12-3/TRBV12-4
J gene: TRBJ1-2
D gene: .
CDR3 length: 10
clone size: .

CDR3 protein: ASSEGGGRNTIY
V gene: TRBV6-1
J gene: TRBJ1-3
D gene: TRBD1
CDR3 length: 12
clone size: .

CDR3 protein: ASSEQGHYGYT
V gene: TRBV6-2/TRBV6-3
J gene: TRBJ1-2
D gene: .
CDR3 length: 11
clone size: .

CDR3 protein: ASSPPPGGASYNEQF
V gene: TRBV4-1
J gene: TRBJ2-1
D gene: TRBD2
CDR3 length: 15
clone size: few

CDR3 protein: ASSSQGDPNTEAF
V gene: TRBV11-1
J gene: TRBJ1-1
D gene: TRBD1
CDR3 length: 13
clone size: few

CDR3 protein: ASSGLRGNTEAF
V gene: TRBV19
J gene: TRBJ1-1
D gene: .
CDR3 length: 12
clone size: .

CDR3 protein: ASSSMTGGTNEKLF
V gene: TRBV5-1
J gene: TRBJ1-4
D gene: TRBD1
CDR3 length: 14
clone size: .

CDR3 protein: ASSDSGLGRNSPLH
V gene: TRBV6-4
J gene: TRBJ1-6
D gene: .
CDR3 length: 14
clone size: .